The rows below give T cell receptor beta chains drawn from one sample of a study of blood T cell repertoires in COVID-19. Clones were read by immunoSEQ multiplex PCR, and TCRdb kept only the in-frame ones, dropping some. The sample yields 250,000 or so clones, 70% to 90% seen once. The sequenced sample consisted of peripheral blood. The receptors derive from an elderly man with acute or convalescent COVID-19. Both conserved end residues are part of each CDR3. A D gene is named only where the DNA matches it firmly. Size is omitted from some rows. Given values are once, few, many or a class for expanded clones.

clone size: NA
V gene: TRBV9
J gene: TRBJ1-2
CDR3 length: 15
D gene: TRBD1
CDR3 protein: CASSVLADRVYGYTF
CDR3 DNA: TGTGCCAGCAGCGTCTTGGCGGACAGGGTATATGGCTACACCTTC

clone size: NA
V gene: TRBV18
J gene: TRBJ2-6
CDR3 length: 17
D gene: NA
CDR3 protein: CASSPRTGSPGANVLTF
CDR3 DNA: TGTGCCAGCTCACCAAGGACTGGGAGCCCTGGGGCCAACGTCCTGACTTTC

clone size: NA
V gene: TRBV7-2
J gene: TRBJ2-5
CDR3 length: 15
D gene: TRBD1
CDR3 protein: CASSLAGQLFETQYF
CDR3 DNA: TGTGCCAGCAGCTTAGCGGGACAGCTCTTTGAGACCCAGTACTTC

clone size: NA
V gene: TRBV12-3/TRBV12-4
J gene: TRBJ1-2
CDR3 length: 13
D gene: TRBD1
CDR3 protein: CASSRQGVYGYTF
CDR3 DNA: TGTGCCAGCAGCAGACAGGGCGTCTATGGCTACACCTTC

clone size: NA
V gene: TRBV9
J gene: TRBJ2-7
CDR3 length: 16
D gene: NA
CDR3 protein: CASSVIRQSLSYEQYF
CDR3 DNA: TGTGCCAGCAGCGTCATAAGACAGTCCTTAAGCTACGAGCAGTACTTC

clone size: NA
V gene: TRBV28
J gene: TRBJ1-1
CDR3 length: 15
D gene: NA
CDR3 protein: CASSLGQTMNTEAFF
CDR3 DNA: TGTGCCAGCAGTTTGGGGCAGACAATGAACACTGAAGCTTTCTTT

clone size: NA
V gene: TRBV7-8
J gene: TRBJ2-1
CDR3 length: 13
D gene: NA
CDR3 protein: CASSSNRVGEQFF
CDR3 DNA: TGTGCCAGCAGCTCGAATCGGGTGGGTGAGCAGTTCTTC

clone size: NA
V gene: TRBV5-1
J gene: TRBJ1-2
CDR3 length: 15
D gene: TRBD1
CDR3 protein: CASSDTGQPNYGYTF
CDR3 DNA: TGCGCCAGCAGCGACACGGGACAGCCAAACTATGGCTACACCTTC

clone size: NA
V gene: TRBV27
J gene: TRBJ1-5
CDR3 length: 15
D gene: TRBD1
CDR3 protein: CASSLWSGGNQPQHF
CDR3 DNA: TGTGCCAGCAGTTTATGGTCAGGGGGTAATCAGCCCCAGCATTTT

clone size: NA
V gene: TRBV29-1
J gene: TRBJ2-7
CDR3 length: 11
D gene: NA
CDR3 protein: CSVSSRYEQYF
CDR3 DNA: TGCAGCGTTTCCAGTCGCTACGAGCAGTACTTC

clone size: NA
V gene: TRBV28
J gene: TRBJ1-5
CDR3 length: 16
D gene: TRBD1
CDR3 protein: CASSPYGTGVNQPQHF
CDR3 DNA: TGTGCCAGCAGTCCTTATGGGACAGGAGTGAATCAGCCCCAGCATTTT

clone size: NA
V gene: TRBV20-1
J gene: TRBJ2-5
CDR3 length: 11
D gene: NA
CDR3 protein: CTSSPGETQYF
CDR3 DNA: TGCACCTCAAGCCCGGGGGAGACCCAGTACTTC

clone size: NA
V gene: TRBV7-9
J gene: TRBJ2-2
CDR3 length: 14
D gene: NA
CDR3 protein: CASSLFPDTGELFF
CDR3 DNA: TGTGCCAGCAGCTTATTCCCGGACACCGGGGAGCTGTTTTTT

clone size: NA
V gene: TRBV11-1
J gene: TRBJ2-7
CDR3 length: 11
D gene: NA
CDR3 protein: CASSSLYEQYF
CDR3 DNA: TGTGCCAGCAGCTCTTTATACGAGCAGTACTTC

clone size: few
V gene: TRBV28
J gene: TRBJ1-5
CDR3 length: 12
D gene: NA
CDR3 protein: CASSLSGQPQHF
CDR3 DNA: TGTGCCAGCAGTTTATCCGGTCAGCCCCAGCATTTT

clone size: NA
V gene: TRBV7-2
J gene: TRBJ1-1
CDR3 length: 14
D gene: NA
CDR3 protein: CASSSQGWGTEAFF
CDR3 DNA: TGTGCCAGCAGCTCACAGGGTTGGGGCACTGAAGCTTTCTTT

clone size: NA
V gene: TRBV6-5
J gene: TRBJ2-7
CDR3 length: 14
D gene: NA
CDR3 protein: CASSYSPGSYEQYF
CDR3 DNA: TGTGCCAGCAGTTACTCCCCGGGGTCCTACGAGCAGTACTTC

clone size: NA
V gene: TRBV7-8
J gene: TRBJ2-5
CDR3 length: 18
D gene: TRBD1
CDR3 protein: CASSLEFPGQAMSETQYF
CDR3 DNA: TGTGCCAGCAGCTTAGAGTTCCCGGGACAGGCGATGTCGGAGACCCAGTACTTC